The following is a T cell receptor (beta chain) sequence with its context. Antigen unknown. This entry comes from a study of PD-1 blockade in mismatch repair-deficient tumors. Whole-study context: All were previously treated, progressing patients with some twelve mismatch repair-deficient cancer types. Broader study findings: Rapid post-treatment expansion, then contraction, generally preceding radiologic response, marked tumor-resident clones.

Repertoires were generated with immunoSEQ multiplex PCR, while TCRdb's copy carries only in-frame clones and drops some. The sample has around 50,000 clones, roughly 82% seen once. Trimming at V came to 6 bases and at J to 0 bases, leaving 5 bases not matched to a gene. Germline CDR1 reads SGDLS; CDR2 reads YYNGEE. CDR3 size: 15 residues. This clonotype originated in an adult with mismatch repair-deficient cancer. The sequencing here drew on PBMCs, taken before pembrolizumab treatment. The V gene is TRBV9, the J gene TRBJ2-2, with 7 bases identical to TRBD2. The CDR3 DNA reads as TGTGCCAGCACCTCCGGGACTACGAACACCGGGGAGCTGTTTTTT. Encoded protein: CASTSGTTNTGELFF. Complete variable domain (other parts from reference TRBV9 and TRBJ2-2): DSGVTQTPKHLITATGQRVTLRCSPRSGDLSVYWYQQSLDQGLQFLIQYYNGEERAKGNILERFSAQQFPDLHSELNLSSLELGDSALYFCASTSGTTNTGELFFGEGSRLTVL.